Below are 30 T cell receptor beta chains sequenced from a single sample in a study of Graves' ophthalmopathy and Graves' hyperthyroidism. As the template, RNA transcripts were used to amplify TCR beta CDR3 regions. HTBI primers primed a first-round RT-PCR, and a second-round multiplex PCR followed. MiXCR was run by TCRdb on the multiplex PCR reads, yielding one entry per CDR3 protein. This table has around 400,000 distinct CDR3 sequences, under 25% appearing once. Sequenced: peripheral blood. The receptors here all came from a woman between 18 and 30 years old with stable Graves' hyperthyroidism.

This clonotype was counted ten times or more. The chain is built from TRBV12-3 or TRBV12-4 and TRBJ1-5; 7 bases are shared with TRBD1. The CDR3 has 15 amino acids. V lost 8 bases and J lost 7; bases outside the gene matches: 14. The CDR3 protein is CASARDRVGLQPQHF. The CDR3 nucleotides are TGTGCCAGCGCCCGAGACAGGGTGGGTTTGCAGCCCCAGCATTTT.

The chain combines TRBV30 with TRBJ2-5, with 7 bases aligning to TRBD2. From germline, CDR1 is GTSNPN and CDR2 SVGIG (reference sequence). The CDR3 spans 13 residues. J lost 7 bases, V lost 2 bases, and 7 bases had no gene match. Here the CDR3 reads CAWSRRERGTQYF. CDR3 sequence (DNA): TGTGCCTGGAGTAGGCGGGAGAGGGGGACCCAGTACTTC.

This clonotype has at least ten counts. The V gene is TRBV25-1, the J gene TRBJ2-7, with D possibly TRBD1 on 5 matching bases. This CDR3 contains 14 residues. V was shortened by 2 bases and J by 3 bases, with 11 bases between the two germline ends. CDR1 and CDR2 from the germline V gene are MGHDK and SYGVNS. The CDR3 loop reads CASSEHKDSYEQYF. The DNA of the CDR3 is TGTGCCAGCAGTGAACACAAAGACAGCTACGAGCAGTACTTC.

The genes are TRBV24-1 and TRBJ2-5, with 7 positions matching TRBD2. V lost 6 bases to trimming and J lost 0 bases; unmatched junction nucleotides: 12. This CDR3 is 17 amino acids long. Germline V gene lookup returns CDR1 KGHDR and CDR2 SFDVKD. CDR3 sequence reads: CATSSVGGTRYQETQYF. CDR3 nucleotide sequence: TGTGCCACCAGTTCAGTGGGAGGGACTCGCTACCAAGAGACCCAGTACTTC.

This clonotype was recorded at least ten times. V and J are TRBV11-2 and TRBJ2-7; no clear D. This CDR3 contains 14 residues. Trimming stripped 5 bases from V and 2 bases from J, with 13 bases between. Germline values: CDR1 SGHAT, CDR2 FQNNGV. CDR3 amino acids: CASSLRRAPYEQYF. CDR3 coding DNA: TGTGCCAGCAGCCTCCGTCGTGCTCCCTACGAGCAGTACTTC.

This clonotype was recorded many times. The V gene is TRBV6-1, the J gene TRBJ1-1, with D perhaps TRBD1 (5 bases). Looked up from germline, CDR1 is MNHNS and CDR2 is SASEGT. The V gene lost 6 bases and the J gene lost 6 bases, with 20 bases spanning the gap. The CDR3 is 15 residues long. The CDR3 DNA sequence: TGTGCCAGCAGCCCGGGTGGGGGGGTGAGGTCTGAAGCTTTCTTT. It translates to CASSPGGGVRSEAFF.

This clonotype was observed many times. The chain carries TRBV30 and TRBJ2-7; D is unresolved. CDR1 and CDR2 from the germline V gene are GTSNPN and SVGIG (reference sequence). The CDR3 covers 12 residues. Trimming shortened V by 0 bases and J by 12 bases, and 15 bases separated the two germline ends. This CDR3 reads CAWSVARFSTYF. CDR3 in DNA: TGTGCCTGGAGTGTAGCACGTTTCTCTACGTACTTC.

This clonotype was counted a single time. The chain joins TRBV7-8 to TRBJ1-6; unclear D gene. CDR3 length: 16 residues. V lost 4 bases to trimming and J lost 7 bases, with 17 bases between them. The germline V gene encodes CDR1 SGHVS and CDR2 FQNEAQ. This CDR3 reads CASSSPYRSRNSPLHF. The CDR3, as DNA: TGTGCCAGCAGCTCCCCTTATCGAAGTCGCAATTCACCCCTCCACTTT.

This clonotype was seen a handful of times. The chain carries TRBV11-3 and TRBJ1-2; unclear D gene. Germline assignment: CDR1 SGHNT and CDR2 YENEEA. The ends were cut back, 1 base at V and 4 bases at J, with 22 bases in the middle. This CDR3 is built from 18 residues. The CDR3 is CASSLVVPNEGERYGYTF. CDR3 in DNA: TGTGCCAGCAGCTTAGTAGTACCGAATGAGGGCGAACGCTATGGCTACACCTTC.

This clonotype came up a few times. DNA for the CDR3: TGTGCCAGCAGCCTAACTAGCGGGAGAGACGGGGAGCTGTTTTTT. The encoded protein is CASSLTSGRDGELFF. The chain joins TRBV7-6 to TRBJ2-2; TRBD2 agrees at 11 bases. CDR1 is SGHVS, CDR2 FNYEAQ, per germline. The CDR3 is made up of 15 amino acids. V gave up 5 bases and J gave up 7 bases; unmatched junction bases: 6.

The table lists this clonotype with many counts. The chain joins TRBV10-3 to TRBJ2-7, with 7 bases identical to TRBD1. Unmatched junction bases numbered 0, after V lost 6 bases and J lost 4 bases. The CDR3 sequence is 11 residues long. Germline V gives CDR1 ENHRY, CDR2 SYGVKD. CDR3 protein: CAIRTGYEQYF. CDR3 in DNA: TGTGCCATCAGGACAGGGTACGAGCAGTACTTC.

This clonotype has at least ten counts. The rearrangement uses TRBV20-1 and TRBJ1-2, with D tentatively TRBD1 (6 bases). The CDR3 covers 14 residues. Trimming removed 6 bases from V and 5 bases from J, with 19 bases in between. Germline CDR1 is DFQATT and CDR2 is SNEGSKA (reference sequence). The CDR3 protein is CSASREGGKYGYTF. The DNA for the CDR3 is TGCAGTGCGAGCAGGGAGGGGGGAAAATATGGCTACACCTTC.

This clonotype was seen many times. V is TRBV29-1 and J is TRBJ2-5; D is perhaps TRBD2 (6 bases). Germline lookup yields CDR1 SQVTM and CDR2 ANQGSEA. V was shortened by 0 bases and J by 7 bases, with 15 bases between the two germline ends. The CDR3 totals 14 residues. The CDR3 nucleotides are TGCAGCGTTGAAGATCGGCGGGGTGGCAGGACCCAGTACTTC. It codes for CSVEDRRGGRTQYF.

This clonotype was counted at least ten times. V usage is TRBV28 and J usage is TRBJ2-7; no firm D call. This CDR3 spans 15 amino acids. CDR1 is MDHEN, CDR2 SYDVKM, per germline. V was clipped by 2 bases and J by 4 bases, with 15 bases between them. CDR3 DNA sequence: TGTGCCAGCAGTTTAGAGCTCAGTGTGGGGTACGAGCAGTACTTC. Encoded protein: CASSLELSVGYEQYF.

This clonotype was counted ten times or more. V and J are TRBV6-1 and TRBJ1-5; unclear D gene. Germline values: CDR1 MNHNS, CDR2 SASEGT. The length of the CDR3 is 12 residues. The V end was cut by 6 bases, the J end by 9 bases, with 12 bases between. This CDR3 reads CASRLGPMPQHF. The CDR3 nucleotides read TGTGCCAGCAGACTTGGCCCCATGCCCCAGCATTTT.

This clonotype has ten or more counts. The chain recombines TRBV2 with TRBJ2-7; 9 nucleotides match TRBD2. The CDR3 spans 16 residues. Germline assignment: CDR1 SNHLY and CDR2 FYNNEI. The V gene end was trimmed by 8 bases and the J gene end by 2 bases; junction bases not matched to a gene: 13. DNA for the CDR3: TGTGCCAGCTTAGAAACTAGCGGGCAAATAACCTACGAGCAGTACTTC. Residues: CASLETSGQITYEQYF.

CDR3 in amino acids: CASSKTGVQPQHF. CDR3 nucleotide sequence: TGTGCCAGCAGTAAGACAGGGGTTCAGCCCCAGCATTTT. The rearrangement uses TRBV6-1 and TRBJ1-5; TRBD1 matches 8 bases. J gave up 6 bases and V 5 bases, and 3 bases lay outside the gene matches. The germline gives CDR1 MNHNS, CDR2 SASEGT. The CDR3 spans 13 residues.

This chain connects TRBV20-1 to TRBJ2-5, with TRBD2 as a possible D gene (6 bases). V lost 3 bases and J lost 2, with 13 bases in between. The CDR3 is made up of 14 amino acids. Germline CDR1 DFQATT, CDR2 SNEGSKA (reference sequence). For the CDR3, the DNA is TGCAGTGCTAGTAAGGGAGGATTACAAGAGACCCAGTACTTC. It specifies CSASKGGLQETQYF.

This rearrangement joins TRBV11-2 to TRBJ2-7; D is possibly TRBD1 or TRBD2 (6 bases each). This CDR3 is 16 amino acids long. Germline-derived CDR1 and CDR2 are SGHAT and FQNNGV. Trimming took off 5 bases at V and 4 bases at J, with 21 bases between the two ends. The CDR3, as DNA: TGTGCCAGCAGCCCGACAGTGTTCGGGGGCAAGTACGAGCAGTACTTC. Translation: CASSPTVFGGKYEQYF.

This clonotype was detected a few times. The chain couples TRBV28 to TRBJ1-1; perhaps TRBD1 as D (6 bases). Per germline, CDR1 MDHEN and CDR2 SYDVKM. This CDR3 comprises 17 residues. Trimming removed 1 base from V and 5 bases from J, with 20 bases in between. The CDR3 is CASSLSPPLGGDTEAFF. CDR3 in DNA: TGTGCCAGCAGTTTATCCCCCCCTTTGGGGGGCGATACTGAAGCTTTCTTT. Drawing the rest from reference TRBV28 and TRBJ1-1, the complete variable domain is DVKVTQSSRYLVKRTGEKVFLECVQDMDHENMFWYRQDPGLGLRLIYFSYDVKMKEKGDIPEGYSVSREKKERFSLILESASTNQTSMYLCASSLSPPLGGDTEAFFGQGTRLTVV.

This clonotype was detected ten times or more. The genes are TRBV20-1 and TRBJ2-5; TRBD1 might be the D (6 bases). The CDR3 contains 13 residues. Germline loops: CDR1 DFQATT, CDR2 SNEGSKA (reference sequence). The V gene lost 2 bases and the J gene lost 1 base, with 8 bases spanning the gap. The chain's CDR3 is CSARLGGQETQYF. The CDR3, as DNA: TGCAGTGCTAGATTAGGGGGCCAAGAGACCCAGTACTTC.

This sequence joins TRBV27 and TRBJ2-5; D unresolved. Germline assignment: CDR1 MNHEY and CDR2 SMNVEV (reference sequence). The CDR3 length is 15 residues. Trimming cost V 5 bases and J 5 bases, with 18 bases left between them. The CDR3 DNA reads TGTGCCAGCAGTCCCGCTAGTTCCCCCAGGGAGACCCAGTACTTC. Protein sequence: CASSPASSPRETQYF.

This clonotype was detected ten times or more. This rearrangement joins TRBV7-3 to TRBJ2-5; 13 bases align to TRBD2. Germline CDR1 is SGHTA and CDR2 is FQGTGA. This CDR3 comprises 15 residues. V lost 5 bases to trimming and J lost 4 bases; unmatched junction nucleotides: 4. In nucleotides, the CDR3 is TGTGCCAGCAGCCAGGGACTAGCGGGAACAGAGACCCAGTACTTC. It yields the protein CASSQGLAGTETQYF. Variable domain in full (rest from reference TRBV7-3 and TRBJ2-5): GAGVSQTPSNKVTEKGKYVELRCDPISGHTALYWYRQSLGQGPEFLIYFQGTGAADDSGLPNDRFFAVRPEGSVSTLKIQRTERGDSAVYLCASSQGLAGTETQYFGPGTRLLVL.

This clonotype was found many times. V gene TRBV18 combines with J gene TRBJ2-7; D is undetermined. Germline V lookup: CDR1 KGHSH, CDR2 LQKENI. V was cut by 3 bases and J by 1 base, with 10 bases left in between. The CDR3 runs to 14 residues. CDR3 coding DNA: TGTGCCAGCTCACCCAACGGCCATTCCTACGAGCAGTACTTC. This encodes CASSPNGHSYEQYF.

Many counts were recorded for this clonotype. The chain has TRBV7-2 and TRBJ1-2; 8 bases are shared with TRBD1. V lost 8 bases to trimming and J lost 2 bases; unmatched junction nucleotides: 4. This CDR3 has 13 residues. Per germline, CDR1 SGHTA and CDR2 FQGNSA. CDR3 sequence (DNA): TGTGCCAGCCCGGGACAGGCAAACTATGGCTACACCTTC. Its translation: CASPGQANYGYTF.

This clonotype was detected ten times or more. The CDR3 DNA sequence: TGCAGTGCTAGACGTAGGCGAAGCACTGAAGCTTTCTTT. Encoded protein: CSARRRRSTEAFF. The rearrangement uses TRBV20-1 and TRBJ1-1, with D uncertain. The germline gives CDR1 DFQATT, CDR2 SNEGSKA (reference sequence). Trimming took 2 bases from V and 4 from J, leaving 11 bases between them. The CDR3 sequence is 13 residues long.

The chain joins TRBV28 to TRBJ1-2, with D unresolved. Germline lookup yields CDR1 MDHEN and CDR2 SYDVKM. This CDR3 is built from 14 residues. The V and J ends lost 7 bases and 8 bases respectively, with 20 bases between them. The DNA for the CDR3 is TGTGCCAGCACCCCTGGCGGCCTAAGTCGCGGCTACACCTTC. This sequence encodes CASTPGGLSRGYTF.

The rearrangement links TRBV6-1 to TRBJ1-2; possible D gene TRBD1, 5 bases. Germline values: CDR1 MNHNS, CDR2 SASEGT. V dropped 6 bases and J dropped 8 bases, with 19 bases sitting between them. The CDR3 has 14 residues. The CDR3 spells CASRTRSGDRGYTF. CDR3 DNA sequence: TGTGCCAGCAGGACAAGGTCGGGGGATCGGGGCTACACCTTC.

This clonotype came up many times. The chain employs TRBV7-8 and TRBJ1-6, with D possibly matching TRBD1 (6 bases). The CDR3 covers 16 residues. Germline CDR1 is SGHVS and CDR2 is FQNEAQ. Trimming left V 6 bases short and J 0 bases short, with 12 bases between. CDR3 DNA: TGTGCCAGCAGTTCTGACAGGAGCTCCTATAATTCACCCCTCCACTTT. This codes for CASSSDRSSYNSPLHF. The full variable domain, in which reference TRBV7-8 and TRBJ1-6 provide the parts outside the CDR3, is GAGVSQSPRYKVAKRGQDVALRCDPISGHVSLFWYQQALGQGPEFLTYFQNEAQLDKSGLPSDRFFAERPEGSVSTLKIQRTQQEDSAVYLCASSSDRSSYNSPLHFGNGTRLTVT.

This clonotype occurred many times. J is TRBJ2-5 and V is TRBV28; D gene uncertain. Germline V lookup: CDR1 MDHEN, CDR2 SYDVKM. The CDR3 consists of 9 residues. Trimming took off 10 bases at V and 7 bases at J, with 7 bases between the two ends. CDR3 nucleotide sequence: TGTGCCACCCACCGGACCCAGTACTTC. This translates into CATHRTQYF.